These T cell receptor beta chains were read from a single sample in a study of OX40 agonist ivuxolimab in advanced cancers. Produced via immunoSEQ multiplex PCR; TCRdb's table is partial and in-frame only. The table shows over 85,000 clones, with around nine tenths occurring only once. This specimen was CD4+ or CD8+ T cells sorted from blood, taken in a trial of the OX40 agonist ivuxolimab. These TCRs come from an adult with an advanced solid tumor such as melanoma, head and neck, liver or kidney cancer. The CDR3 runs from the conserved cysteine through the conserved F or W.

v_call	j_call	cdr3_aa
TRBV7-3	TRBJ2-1	CASSSRGLAGGGNEQFF
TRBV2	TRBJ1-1	CASSRGQGNSQAFF
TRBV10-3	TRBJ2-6	CAISEGSLVGSGANVLTF
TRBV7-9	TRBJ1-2	CASSQALHTLDAGYTF
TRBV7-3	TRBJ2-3	CASSLTPLKRGEWARTDTQYF
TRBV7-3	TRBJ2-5	CASSLSGGPGDQYF
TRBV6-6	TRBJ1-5	CASSFRGSSNQPQHF
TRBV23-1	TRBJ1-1	CASSQSPFRQNEYGMNTEAFF
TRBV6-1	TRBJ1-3	CASSEDRLVGNTIYF
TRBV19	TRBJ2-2	CASSKDRGRTGELFF
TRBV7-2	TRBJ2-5	CASSWDREETQYF
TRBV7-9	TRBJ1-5	CASSHGRGGSNQPQHF
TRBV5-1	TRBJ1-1	CASSSGAGENTEAFF
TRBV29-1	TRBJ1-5	CSVEVGWAGGRQPQHF
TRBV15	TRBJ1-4	CATSRDKNEKLFF
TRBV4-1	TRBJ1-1	CASSPQGGADTEAFF
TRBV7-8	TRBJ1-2	CASSPYREERGYTF
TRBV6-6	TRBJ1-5	CASGQGRQPQHF
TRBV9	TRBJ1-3	CASSRDLGNTIYF
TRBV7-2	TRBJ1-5	CASSLAHRAFSNQPQHF
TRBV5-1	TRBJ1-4	CASSQGVNEKLFF
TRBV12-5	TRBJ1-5	CASGLVRGVGDQPQHF
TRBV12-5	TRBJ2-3	CASGIGTSGGTDTQYF
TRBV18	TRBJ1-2	CASSPWAGGGGYTF
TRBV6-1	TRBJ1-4	CASSEQSGENEKLFF
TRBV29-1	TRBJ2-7	CSVRRGAAYEQYF
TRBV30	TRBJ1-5	CAWSVHSAEPQHF
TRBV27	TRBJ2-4	CASSLYGLELGAKNIQYF
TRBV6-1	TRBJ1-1	CASSESGGPSWTFF
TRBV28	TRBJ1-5	CASSSFGARVDQPQHF
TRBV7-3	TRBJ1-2	CASSSPGGAFYTF